Presented here are 32 T cell receptor beta chains from one specimen sequenced in a study of neurological immune-mediated disorders. TCRdb ran MiXCR on the 5' RACE reads and lists one entry per CDR3 protein. The sample includes 25,000 to 30,000 distinct CDR3 sequences, around 25% of them seen just once. The source material was CD4+ T cells from blood. These TCRs come from a man aged 50 to 60 with HTLV-1-associated myelopathy (HAM/TSP).

This clonotype was seen ten or more times. This chain uses TRBV5-6 with TRBJ1-1; D call uncertain. Germline-derived CDR1 and CDR2 are SGHDT and YYEEEE. The CDR3 length is 14 residues. V was trimmed by 1 base and J by 4 bases, leaving 11 bases between them. This chain's CDR3 is CASSLRSRGTEAFF. The DNA for the CDR3 is TGTGCCAGCAGCTTGAGGTCGCGGGGCACTGAAGCTTTCTTT.

At least ten counts were recorded for this clonotype. The chain recombines TRBV20-1 with TRBJ2-7, with 9 nucleotides matching TRBD2. The junction had 12 bases not matched to a gene; V was cut back by 3 bases and J by 3 bases. The CDR3 has 16 residues. Per germline, CDR1 DFQATT and CDR2 SNEGSKA (reference sequence). The CDR3 region is CSARSAGGLNIYEQYF. In DNA form, the CDR3 reads TGCAGTGCTAGGTCAGCGGGGGGACTAAACATCTACGAGCAGTACTTC.

At least ten counts were recorded for this clonotype. The rearrangement links TRBV11-2 to TRBJ2-5, with 7 bases identical to TRBD2. The CDR3 contains 13 residues. Losses at the gene ends were 5 bases for V and 5 bases for J; bases not matched to a gene: 5. Germline CDR1 reads SGHAT; CDR2 reads FQNNGV. The DNA of the CDR3 is TGTGCCAGCAGCCGGACTAGGGCCGAGACCCAGTACTTC. This sequence encodes CASSRTRAETQYF. Full variable domain (missing parts from reference TRBV11-2 and TRBJ2-5): EAGVAQSPRYKIIEKRQSVAFWCNPISGHATLYWYQQILGQGPKLLIQFQNNGVVDDSQLPKDRFSAERLKGVDSTLKIQPAKLEDSAVYLCASSRTRAETQYFGPGTRLLVL.

This clonotype has ten or more counts. The V and J genes are TRBV5-1 and TRBJ2-1; 10 bases fit TRBD2. The CDR3 runs to 14 residues. CDR1 SGHRS and CDR2 YFSETQ come from the germline V gene. The junction had 4 bases not matched to a gene; V was cut back by 8 bases and J by 2 bases. The DNA for the CDR3 is TGCGCCAGTGCTAGCGGGGGCCCCTACAATGAGCAGTTCTTC. It yields the protein CASASGGPYNEQFF.

Many counts were recorded for this clonotype. The CDR3 spells CASSHDRMNTEAFF. CDR3 coding DNA: TGTGCCAGCAGCCACGACAGGATGAACACTGAAGCTTTCTTT. The chain joins TRBV7-9 to TRBJ1-1, with a weak D call TRBD1 (6 bases). Germline V gene lookup returns CDR1 SEHNR and CDR2 FQNEAQ (reference sequence). The CDR3 runs to 14 residues. V lost 5 bases to trimming and J lost 0 bases, with 10 bases between them.

This clonotype has just a few counts. The gene calls are TRBV29-1 and TRBJ2-3, with D perhaps TRBD2 (6 bases). Germline V CDR1 and CDR2: SQVTM, ANQGSEA. The CDR3 has 14 residues. V gave up 8 bases and J gave up 3 bases, with 18 bases separating them. CDR3 protein: CSTSLAGRTDTQYF. The CDR3 nucleotides are TGCAGCACTTCGTTGGCGGGGAGAACAGATACGCAGTATTTT.

This sequence joins TRBV5-1 and TRBJ1-2, with TRBD1 matching over 7 bases. Germline loops: CDR1 SGHRS, CDR2 YFSETQ. The CDR3 extends over 14 amino acids. V lost 4 bases to trimming and J lost 9 bases; unmatched junction nucleotides: 12. The CDR3 nucleotides are TGCGCCAGCAGCGAACACACGACAGGGCATTGCTACACCTTC. It is translated as CASSEHTTGHCYTF.

There are many counts of this clonotype. The CDR3 bases are TGTGCCAGCAGCGTGGGCCCTGGGGGGGCGGAAGAGACCCAGTACTTC. The encoded protein is CASSVGPGGAEETQYF. The gene calls are TRBV9 and TRBJ2-5; the D gene is possibly TRBD2 (7 bases). Germline-derived CDR1 and CDR2 are SGDLS and YYNGEE. V shed 2 bases and J shed 3 bases, with 17 bases lying between them. The CDR3 is made up of 16 amino acids.

The DNA for the CDR3 is TGTGCCAGCAGCCGAGCAGGGGGATCTGGAAACACCATATATTTT. As protein: CASSRAGGSGNTIYF. The chain couples TRBV3-1 to TRBJ1-3, with 7 bases fitting TRBD1. V gave up 4 bases and J gave up 1 base; unmatched junction bases: 4. The CDR3 is 15 amino acids. Germline V gene data show CDR1 as LGHDT and CDR2 as YNNKEL (reference sequence). Full variable domain (outside the CDR3, taken from reference TRBV3-1 and TRBJ1-3): DTAVSQTPKYLVTQMGNDKSIKCEQNLGHDTMYWYKQDSKKFLKIMFSYNNKELIINETVPNRFSPKSPDKAHLNLHINSLELGDSAVYFCASSRAGGSGNTIYFGEGSWLTVV.

In this sample, this clonotype turned up many times. The chain couples TRBV27 to TRBJ2-5; 10 bases fit TRBD2. Looked up from germline, CDR1 is MNHEY and CDR2 is SMNVEV (reference sequence). The CDR3 spans 15 residues. After removal of 5 bases from V and 5 bases from J, the junction contained 8 bases not matched to a gene. Written as DNA, the CDR3 is TGTGCCAGCAGTCCCTTCAGCGGGAGGGGGGAGACCCAGTACTTC. Encoded protein: CASSPFSGRGETQYF.

V usage is TRBV20-1 and J usage is TRBJ1-6, with D maybe TRBD1 (5 bases). V was trimmed by 6 bases and J by 1 base, leaving 13 bases between them. CDR3 length: 15 amino acids. Germline CDR1 reads DFQATT; CDR2 reads SNEGSKA (reference sequence). As DNA, the CDR3 is TGCAGTGCCGCTTGGGGGGGATCCTATAATTCACCCCTCCACTTT. Translating it yields CSAAWGGSYNSPLHF.

Details on this clonotype: No conserved phenylalanine or tryptophan ends this CDR3, so it is likely a read error. The chain joins TRBV5-4 to TRBJ2-1; D may be TRBD1 or TRBD2 (10 bases each). The germline CDR1 and CDR2 sequences are SGHNT and YYREEE (reference sequence). Trimming shortened V by 5 bases and J by 9 bases, and 27 bases separated the two germline ends. The CDR3 length is 17 residues. This chain's CDR3 is CASRRDRGSGGAGEQFL. CDR3 in DNA: TGTGCCAGCAGAAGGGACAGGGGAAGCGGGGGGGCTGGTGAGCAGTTCTTA.

This clonotype was counted ten times or more. The CDR3 nucleotides read TGTGCCAGCAGCCCCCGTTCCTTGGATACGCAGTATTTT. Its translation is CASSPRSLDTQYF. The gene calls are TRBV7-7 and TRBJ2-3, with D unresolved. V was clipped by 5 bases and J by 6 bases, with 12 bases between them. In germline, CDR1 is SSHAT, CDR2 FNYEAQ (reference sequence). The CDR3 is 13 residues long.

Ten or more counts support this clonotype. The chain combines TRBV27 with TRBJ1-2; 8 bases line up with TRBD1. This CDR3 contains 13 residues. Germline assignment: CDR1 MNHEY and CDR2 SMNVEV (reference sequence). V shed 5 bases and J 5 bases; nucleotides not matched to a gene: 4. Here the CDR3 reads CASSGQGPYGYTF. The DNA for the CDR3 is TGTGCCAGCAGTGGACAGGGCCCTTATGGCTACACCTTC.

This clonotype was detected many times. This chain uses TRBV5-1 with TRBJ2-7; perhaps D is TRBD1 or TRBD2 (7 bases each). The V and J ends lost 4 bases and 3 bases respectively, with 17 bases between them. CDR3 length: 15 amino acids. Germline-derived CDR1 and CDR2 are SGHRS and YFSETQ. The CDR3 DNA sequence: TGCGCCAGCAGCCGCAGGGGGGGGGCTTACTACGAGCAGTACTTC. Translated: CASSRRGGAYYEQYF.

This clonotype occurred many times. V is TRBV6-5 and J is TRBJ2-1, with D possibly being TRBD2 (5 bases). Germline V lookup: CDR1 MNHEY, CDR2 SVGAGI. V was trimmed by 2 bases and J by 8 bases, leaving 10 bases between them. The CDR3 loop spans 13 amino acids. The CDR3 spells CASSYERRDEQFF. CDR3 sequence (DNA): TGTGCCAGCAGTTACGAAAGGCGGGATGAGCAGTTCTTC.

There are many counts of this clonotype. The chain carries TRBV7-9 and TRBJ1-1; 7 positions match TRBD1. Looked up from germline, CDR1 is SEHNR and CDR2 is FQNEAQ (reference sequence). The CDR3 length is 15 residues. V gave up 0 bases and J gave up 1 base; unmatched junction bases: 2. CDR3 nucleotide sequence: TGTGCCAGCAGCTTAGCCGGGACAGCGAACACTGAAGCTTTCTTT. Translating gives CASSLAGTANTEAFF.

This clonotype was detected many times. The J gene is TRBJ2-6, the V gene TRBV18; D not resolved. CDR1 and CDR2 (germline): KGHSH, LQKENI. Trimming took 0 bases from V and 0 from J, leaving 9 bases between them. The CDR3 spans 17 residues. The CDR3 DNA reads TGTGCCAGCTCACCACCCTACGGGCTCTCTGGGGCCAACGTCCTGACTTTC. It translates to CASSPPYGLSGANVLTF.

In its sample, this clonotype ranks as medium-sized. The V call is TRBV7-2, the J call TRBJ2-2; unclear D gene. V was pared by 5 bases and J by 4 bases, with 11 bases between. The germline V gene encodes CDR1 SGHTA and CDR2 FQGNSA. The CDR3 runs to 14 residues. In DNA form, the CDR3 reads TGTGCCAGCAGCCCTTACAGCACCACCGGGGAGCTGTTTTTT. Amino acid sequence: CASSPYSTTGELFF. The variable domain in full, with the rest retrieved from reference TRBV7-2 and TRBJ2-2, is GAGVSQSPSNKVTEKGKDVELRCDPISGHTALYWYRQSLGQGLEFLIYFQGNSAPDKSGLPSDRFSAERTGGSVSTLTIQRTQQEDSAVYLCASSPYSTTGELFFGEGSRLTVL.

The chain carries TRBV25-1 and TRBJ1-6; D might be TRBD1 (5 bases). The CDR3 covers 13 residues. From germline, CDR1 is MGHDK and CDR2 SYGVNS. The ends were cut back, 6 bases at V and 4 bases at J, with 7 bases in the middle. The CDR3 nucleotides read TGTGCCAGCAGCCAGGGATATAATTCACCCCTCCACTTT. Protein sequence: CASSQGYNSPLHF.

At least ten counts were recorded for this clonotype. The chain couples TRBV20-1 to TRBJ2-7, with 8 bases fitting TRBD1. CDR1 is DFQATT, CDR2 SNEGSKA, per germline (reference sequence). This CDR3 region has 14 residues. The V gene end was trimmed by 0 bases and the J gene end by 6 bases; junction bases not matched to a gene: 7. The CDR3 protein is CSAREMDRVSEQYF. In DNA form, the CDR3 reads TGCAGTGCTAGAGAGATGGACAGGGTGAGCGAGCAGTACTTC.

This clonotype was seen ten or more times. This chain's CDR3 is CSARGRENSPLHF. DNA of the CDR3: TGCAGTGCTAGGGGGAGAGAAAATTCACCCCTCCACTTT. The chain couples TRBV20-1 to TRBJ1-6; no firm D call. The ends were cut back, 3 bases at V and 7 bases at J, with 10 bases in the middle. This CDR3 is built from 13 residues. Germline V lookup: CDR1 DFQATT, CDR2 SNEGSKA (reference sequence).

This clonotype was counted ten times or more. This chain connects TRBV20-1 to TRBJ2-7; D is perhaps TRBD2 (6 bases). This CDR3 contains 15 residues. The V gene's germline CDR1 is DFQATT and CDR2 SNEGSKA (reference sequence). The V end lost 3 bases, the J end lost 2 bases, and 17 bases lay between the germline ends. The CDR3 is CSARVPGLGAYEQYF. The DNA of the CDR3 is TGCAGTGCTAGGGTACCGGGACTGGGTGCCTACGAGCAGTACTTC.

V usage is TRBV3-1 and J usage is TRBJ2-2; a possible D gene is TRBD2 (5 bases). This CDR3 is built from 16 residues. V was clipped by 0 bases and J by 7 bases, with 15 bases between them. The V gene's germline CDR1 is LGHDT and CDR2 YNNKEL (reference sequence). The CDR3, as DNA: TGTGCCAGCAGCCAAGAGCGGTTAGCGATTGGCGGGGAGCTGTTTTTT. It translates to CASSQERLAIGGELFF.

In its sample, this clonotype ranks as medium-sized. The chain couples TRBV5-1 to TRBJ2-7; D is undetermined. The CDR3 sequence is 13 residues long. Trimming removed 4 bases from V and 1 base from J, with 9 bases in between. Germline loops: CDR1 SGHRS, CDR2 YFSETQ. The DNA of the CDR3 is TGCGCCAGCAGCAATACAAGATCCTACGAGCAGTACTTC. This gives the protein CASSNTRSYEQYF.

This clonotype came up many times. V usage is TRBV5-1 and J usage is TRBJ1-1; 7 nucleotides match TRBD1. The CDR3 is 12 residues long. CDR1 and CDR2 (germline): SGHRS, YFSETQ. The ends lost 1 base at V and 10 bases at J; junction bases unmatched: 4. This chain's CDR3 is CASSLQGVGAFF. The DNA for the CDR3 is TGCGCCAGCAGCTTGCAGGGGGTCGGAGCTTTCTTT.

This chain uses TRBV15 with TRBJ2-7; 8 bases line up with TRBD2. Germline V lookup: CDR1 LNHNV, CDR2 YYDKDF (reference sequence). V lost 0 bases, J lost 3 bases, and 13 bases stayed unmatched. This CDR3 spans 18 amino acids. CDR3 loop: CATSRDVGAGGAFYEQYF. The CDR3, as DNA: TGTGCCACCAGCAGAGATGTAGGTGCGGGGGGCGCATTCTACGAGCAGTACTTC.

As to this clonotype: Given a much more abundant clone one base away, this may be a read error. This rearrangement joins TRBV5-5 to TRBJ1-5; maybe TRBD1 (5 bases). The CDR3 extends over 14 amino acids. Germline V gene data show CDR1 as SGHKS and CDR2 as YYEKEE (reference sequence). CDR3 amino acids: CVSSLVGGNQPQHF. Written as DNA, the CDR3 is TGTGTCAGCAGCTTGGTGGGGGGGAATCAGCCCCAGCATTTT.

This clonotype came up many times. CDR3 coding DNA: TGCAGTGCTAGAACCGGGAAGGGGATAGGGGCAGCTTTCTTT. This translates into CSARTGKGIGAAFF. The V gene is TRBV20-1, the J gene TRBJ1-1; tentatively, D is TRBD1 (5 bases). Germline lookup yields CDR1 DFQATT and CDR2 SNEGSKA (reference sequence). This CDR3 spans 14 amino acids. V gave up 2 bases and J gave up 10 bases, with 20 bases separating them.

This clonotype was detected ten times or more. This chain links TRBV27 with TRBJ2-7; D assignment may be TRBD1 or TRBD2 (5 bases each). The CDR3 has 16 residues. The V end was cut by 5 bases, the J end by 6 bases, with 23 bases between. CDR1 and CDR2 (germline): MNHEY, SMNVEV (reference sequence). The CDR3 region has the DNA TGTGCCAGCAGTACTTCCTCAATTCCGGGACGAGGCGAGCAGTACTTC. Amino acid sequence: CASSTSSIPGRGEQYF.

Worth noting for this clonotype: One end of the junction is discordant with germline, which a read error may explain. The V gene is TRBV24-1, the J gene TRBJ2-1; D may be TRBD1 (5 bases). Germline V lookup: CDR1 KGHDR, CDR2 SFDVKD. The CDR3 consists of 13 residues. The CDR3 sequence: CVTSDQTAYGQFF. CDR3 DNA sequence: TGTGTCACCAGTGATCAGACAGCCTATGGGCAGTTCTTC.

Only a few counts were recorded for this clonotype. The chain couples TRBV7-9 to TRBJ2-1, with D unresolved. Germline V CDR1 and CDR2: SEHNR, FQNEAQ (reference sequence). V was pared by 2 bases and J by 6 bases, with 8 bases between. The CDR3 has 13 residues. Here the CDR3 reads CASSLSTLNEQFF. CDR3 coding DNA: TGTGCCAGCAGCTTATCTACTCTCAATGAGCAGTTCTTC.